This T cell receptor beta chain was captured in a study of T-cell reconstitution after alpha-beta-depleted transplantation in children. Study results and limitations: Two months or so post-transplant, alpha-beta T cells reportedly derived from several hundred expanded graft clones. By one year post-transplant, T-cell counts and diversity largely arose from T cells that were newly produced. Surviving recipient T cells and thymic progenitors produced the high day-60 TCRbeta diversity seen in some patients.

Many counts were recorded for this clonotype. No antigen is known for it. This CDR3 spans 16 amino acids. V shed 0 bases and J shed 4 bases, with 16 bases lying between them. CDR1 is SGHRS and CDR2 is YFSETQ in the germline V gene. As it was prepared, the TCRbeta library received unique molecular identifiers. TCRdb re-derived calls from the PCR reads in MiXCR, one entry per CDR3 protein. In the table there are about 3,000 distinct CDR3 sequences, about 30% of which are singletons. This material consisted of PBMCs, mostly from graft donor cells, taken 60 days after TCRalphabeta/CD19-depleted stem cell transplant. The chain recombines TRBV5-1 with TRBJ2-5; D may be TRBD1 (6 bases). The source is a male patient between 2 and 9 years old who had a stem cell transplant for acute myeloid leukemia, so the T cells may come from the graft donor. DNA of the CDR3: TGCGCCAGCAGCTTGGCTTTGGGGACACTCAGAGAGACCCAGTACTTC. Amino acids: CASSLALGTLRETQYF.